A selection of T cell receptor beta chains follows, all from one sample in a study of blood T cell repertoires in COVID-19. Some clones are missing from TCRdb's copy, which holds only in-frame ones; the method was immunoSEQ multiplex PCR. The sample holds tens of thousands of clones; more than 75% are singletons and the top ten take under 7.5%. The specimen was peripheral blood. These receptors came from a woman aged 55-75 years with COVID-19, enrolled during active disease. The CDR3 runs from the conserved cysteine through the conserved F or W. A D gene is named only where the DNA matches it firmly. Some rows have no size entry. The others give once, few or many, or a class for an expanded clone.

j_gene: TRBJ1-4; d_gene: -; abundance: -; v_gene: TRBV4-1; CDR3nt: TGCGCCAGTAACCACATTGGGGCCGACGAAAAACTGTTTTTT; CDR3aa: CASNHIGADEKLFF
j_gene: TRBJ2-1; d_gene: TRBD2; abundance: -; v_gene: TRBV9; CDR3nt: TGTGCCAGCAGCCCCCGACTAGCGGGTTCCTACAATGAGCAGTTCTTC; CDR3aa: CASSPRLAGSYNEQFF
j_gene: TRBJ1-4; d_gene: -; abundance: -; v_gene: TRBV3-1/TRBV3-2; CDR3nt: TGTGCCAGCAGCCGACACCCCTCAGGCGGGAACGAAAAACTGTTTTTT; CDR3aa: CASSRHPSGGNEKLFF
j_gene: TRBJ2-2; d_gene: -; abundance: -; v_gene: TRBV2; CDR3nt: TGTGCCAGCAGATCTACAGGGTCAAACACCGGGGAGCTGTTTTTT; CDR3aa: CASRSTGSNTGELFF
j_gene: TRBJ2-2; d_gene: -; abundance: once; v_gene: TRBV4-1; CDR3nt: TGCGCCAGCAGCCATGGCGACAGGTTGAACACCGGGGAGCTGTTTTTT; CDR3aa: CASSHGDRLNTGELFF
j_gene: TRBJ1-5; d_gene: -; abundance: -; v_gene: TRBV15; CDR3nt: TGTGCCACCAGCAGAGACAGGGTAAGCCAGCCCCAGCATTTT; CDR3aa: CATSRDRVSQPQHF
j_gene: TRBJ1-1; d_gene: -; abundance: few; v_gene: TRBV19; CDR3nt: TGTGCCAGTAGTATACCCGCGGGGGGGCTAGTCACTGAAGCTTTCTTT; CDR3aa: CASSIPAGGLVTEAFF
j_gene: TRBJ2-1; d_gene: TRBD2; abundance: once; v_gene: TRBV6-5; CDR3nt: TGTGCCAGTAGCGGGAGGCTCTACAATGAGCAGTTCTTC; CDR3aa: CASSGRLYNEQFF
j_gene: TRBJ2-2; d_gene: -; abundance: -; v_gene: TRBV28; CDR3nt: TGTGCCAGCCTCCGGGGAAACACCGGGGAGCTGTTTTTT; CDR3aa: CASLRGNTGELFF
j_gene: TRBJ2-6; d_gene: TRBD1; abundance: -; v_gene: TRBV11-2; CDR3nt: TGTGCCAGCAGACCACAGGGGTCCGGGGCCAACGTCCTGACTTTC; CDR3aa: CASRPQGSGANVLTF
j_gene: TRBJ2-1; d_gene: TRBD2; abundance: -; v_gene: TRBV29-1; CDR3nt: TGCAGCGGACGGAGCGGGAGTAGGAATGAGCAGTTCTTC; CDR3aa: CSGRSGSRNEQFF
j_gene: TRBJ1-4; d_gene: -; abundance: -; v_gene: TRBV2; CDR3nt: TGTGCCAGCAGTGCCGGGGGGACTAATGAAAAACTGTTTTTT; CDR3aa: CASSAGGTNEKLFF
j_gene: TRBJ1-1; d_gene: -; abundance: -; v_gene: TRBV30; CDR3nt: TGTGCCTGGAGTCGGCAGGGGATGAACACTGAAGCTTTCTTT; CDR3aa: CAWSRQGMNTEAFF
j_gene: TRBJ1-5; d_gene: -; abundance: -; v_gene: TRBV28; CDR3nt: TGTGCCAGCAGTTTATTAATTGGGAGGGTCCTGAGCAATCAGCCCCAGCATTTT; CDR3aa: CASSLLIGRVLSNQPQHF
j_gene: TRBJ2-3; d_gene: -; abundance: -; v_gene: TRBV6-5; CDR3nt: TGTGCCAGCAGTCTGCTAGCGTCTAGCACAGATACGCAGTATTTT; CDR3aa: CASSLLASSTDTQYF
j_gene: TRBJ2-7; d_gene: TRBD2; abundance: -; v_gene: TRBV4-1; CDR3nt: TGCGCCAGCAGCCATGGGACTAGGACCTACGAGCAGTACTTC; CDR3aa: CASSHGTRTYEQYF
j_gene: TRBJ1-1; d_gene: -; abundance: -; v_gene: TRBV11-2; CDR3nt: TGTGCCAGCAGCTTAGGGTTCGACAGAACTTTCTTT; CDR3aa: CASSLGFDRTFF
j_gene: TRBJ1-5; d_gene: -; abundance: -; v_gene: TRBV21-1; CDR3nt: TGTGCCAGCAGCCCACGGTGGGGACAGGGGGAGCCCCAGCATTTT; CDR3aa: CASSPRWGQGEPQHF
j_gene: TRBJ2-2; d_gene: TRBD2; abundance: few; v_gene: TRBV3-1/TRBV3-2; CDR3nt: TGTGCCAGCAGTGACGAGGTGGGCGGGAGGACCGGGGAGCTGTTTTTT; CDR3aa: CASSDEVGGRTGELFF
j_gene: TRBJ1-2; d_gene: -; abundance: few; v_gene: TRBV6-2/TRBV6-3; CDR3nt: TGTGCCAGCAGTTACGGGGCAGCCAGATATGGCTACACCTTC; CDR3aa: CASSYGAARYGYTF
j_gene: TRBJ2-7; d_gene: -; abundance: -; v_gene: TRBV9; CDR3nt: TGTGCCAGCAGCGTAGCGCGGGCCACATCCTACGAGCAGTACTTC; CDR3aa: CASSVARATSYEQYF
j_gene: TRBJ1-5; d_gene: TRBD1; abundance: -; v_gene: TRBV29-1; CDR3nt: TGCAGCGTTGTGTCAACCGGGACAGGGGGAAATCAGCCCCAGCATTTT; CDR3aa: CSVVSTGTGGNQPQHF
j_gene: TRBJ2-2; d_gene: TRBD1; abundance: -; v_gene: TRBV5-1; CDR3nt: TGCGCCAGCAGCCCACCGGGACAGGGAACCGGGGAGCTGTTTTTT; CDR3aa: CASSPPGQGTGELFF
j_gene: TRBJ2-7; d_gene: TRBD1; abundance: -; v_gene: TRBV20-1; CDR3nt: TGCAGTGCTAGTGCCAGGGGGCGGATACGAACCGAGCAGTACTTC; CDR3aa: CSASARGRIRTEQYF
j_gene: TRBJ1-2; d_gene: -; abundance: -; v_gene: TRBV14; CDR3nt: TGTGCCAGCAGCCTGACATTTTTCTATGGCTACACCTTC; CDR3aa: CASSLTFFYGYTF
j_gene: TRBJ1-4; d_gene: -; abundance: -; v_gene: TRBV10-3; CDR3nt: TGTGCCATCAGTGCTAGGGGGACTGAAAAACTGTTTTTT; CDR3aa: CAISARGTEKLFF
j_gene: TRBJ2-2; d_gene: TRBD1; abundance: -; v_gene: TRBV15; CDR3nt: TGTGCCACCAGCAGAGGGACAGGGGGTAACACCGGGGAGCTGTTTTTT; CDR3aa: CATSRGTGGNTGELFF
j_gene: TRBJ1-5; d_gene: TRBD1; abundance: -; v_gene: TRBV29-1; CDR3nt: TGCAGCGGCGGACAGGGAGTCGTTCAGCCCCAGCATTTT; CDR3aa: CSGGQGVVQPQHF
j_gene: TRBJ2-7; d_gene: TRBD2; abundance: once; v_gene: TRBV30; CDR3nt: TGTGCCTGGAGGACTAGCGGGAGGGCCGGATACGAGCAGTACTTC; CDR3aa: CAWRTSGRAGYEQYF
j_gene: TRBJ1-2; d_gene: TRBD1; abundance: -; v_gene: TRBV7-3; CDR3nt: TGTGCCAGCAGCCCGGGACAGGGTTACGGCTACACCTTC; CDR3aa: CASSPGQGYGYTF
j_gene: TRBJ2-5; d_gene: -; abundance: -; v_gene: TRBV5-1; CDR3nt: TGCGCCAGCAGCTTACGGACAGTACAAGAGACCCAGTACTTC; CDR3aa: CASSLRTVQETQYF
j_gene: TRBJ1-2; d_gene: TRBD1; abundance: -; v_gene: TRBV7-3; CDR3nt: TGTGCCAGCAGCGCCGACAGGGGAAATGGCTACACCTTC; CDR3aa: CASSADRGNGYTF
j_gene: TRBJ1-2; d_gene: -; abundance: -; v_gene: TRBV7-8; CDR3nt: TGTGCCAGCAGCTTAGCGGCGGATTCTTTCTATGGCTACACCTTC; CDR3aa: CASSLAADSFYGYTF
j_gene: TRBJ2-1; d_gene: TRBD2; abundance: few; v_gene: TRBV7-3; CDR3nt: TGTGCCAGCAGCCAAACGGGAGGGGGCAATGAGCAGTTCTTC; CDR3aa: CASSQTGGGNEQFF
j_gene: TRBJ2-5; d_gene: TRBD2; abundance: few; v_gene: TRBV29-1; CDR3nt: TGCAGCGTCGCCCCGGGACTAGAAGAGACCCAGTACTTC; CDR3aa: CSVAPGLEETQYF
j_gene: TRBJ1-1; d_gene: -; abundance: -; v_gene: TRBV30; CDR3nt: TGTGCCTGGGTTCCAGGGGCCACTGAAGCTTTCTTT; CDR3aa: CAWVPGATEAFF
j_gene: TRBJ1-5; d_gene: TRBD1; abundance: -; v_gene: TRBV19; CDR3nt: TGTGCCAGTAACCCCGGACAGGGATACGATCACAATCAGCCCCAGCATTTT; CDR3aa: CASNPGQGYDHNQPQHF
j_gene: TRBJ2-3; d_gene: -; abundance: -; v_gene: TRBV6-5; CDR3nt: TGTGCCAGCAGCCTGCGGCCTGGAAGCACAGATACGCAGTATTTT; CDR3aa: CASSLRPGSTDTQYF
j_gene: TRBJ2-1; d_gene: -; abundance: -; v_gene: TRBV2; CDR3nt: TGTGCCAGCAGAGGTCTGGGGCCTTCCTCCTACAATGAGCAGTTCTTC; CDR3aa: CASRGLGPSSYNEQFF
j_gene: TRBJ1-5; d_gene: TRBD1; abundance: few; v_gene: TRBV6-5; CDR3nt: TGTGCCAGCAGCACAGGGGCCATTAGCAATCAGCCCCAGCATTTT; CDR3aa: CASSTGAISNQPQHF
j_gene: TRBJ2-3; d_gene: TRBD2; abundance: -; v_gene: TRBV30; CDR3nt: TGTGCCTGGAGCGAAGGGAGCGGGAGTTTATGGGATACGCAGTATTTT; CDR3aa: CAWSEGSGSLWDTQYF
j_gene: TRBJ2-1; d_gene: -; abundance: -; v_gene: TRBV6-1; CDR3nt: TGTGCCAGCAGTGAAGCAGCGGACTACAATGAGCAGTTCTTC; CDR3aa: CASSEAADYNEQFF
j_gene: TRBJ2-5; d_gene: -; abundance: -; v_gene: TRBV30; CDR3nt: TGTGCCTGGAGTCCTTGGCGGGTGGGGACCCAGTACTTC; CDR3aa: CAWSPWRVGTQYF
j_gene: TRBJ2-1; d_gene: TRBD2; abundance: -; v_gene: TRBV4-1; CDR3nt: TGCGCCAGCAGCCAAGAGGCACTAGCGACCCAGCAGTTCTTC; CDR3aa: CASSQEALATQQFF
j_gene: TRBJ2-5; d_gene: -; abundance: once; v_gene: TRBV5-4; CDR3nt: TGTGCCAGCAGCTTGGGAGAGAACCAAGAGACCCAGTACTTC; CDR3aa: CASSLGENQETQYF
j_gene: TRBJ1-6; d_gene: -; abundance: -; v_gene: TRBV5-1; CDR3nt: TGCGCCAGCAGCTCCCAGGCTAATTCACCCCTCCACTTT; CDR3aa: CASSSQANSPLHF
j_gene: TRBJ1-1; d_gene: -; abundance: -; v_gene: TRBV4-1; CDR3nt: TGCGCCAGCAGCCAAGAGGAGTATCCGAACACTGAAGCTTTCTTT; CDR3aa: CASSQEEYPNTEAFF
j_gene: TRBJ2-3; d_gene: TRBD2; abundance: -; v_gene: TRBV13; CDR3nt: TGTGCCAGCAGCTTTACCGAGGCGGGAGGGCCGGGAGATACGCAGTATTTT; CDR3aa: CASSFTEAGGPGDTQYF
j_gene: TRBJ2-2; d_gene: -; abundance: -; v_gene: TRBV30; CDR3nt: TGTGCCTGGAGTGTACTCCGGAACACCGGGGAGCTGTTTTTT; CDR3aa: CAWSVLRNTGELFF
j_gene: TRBJ1-5; d_gene: TRBD1; abundance: -; v_gene: TRBV28; CDR3nt: TGTGCCAGCAGTTTAATGCAAGGGACAGGGGGCAATCAGCCCCAGCATTTT; CDR3aa: CASSLMQGTGGNQPQHF
j_gene: TRBJ1-2; d_gene: TRBD1; abundance: -; v_gene: TRBV28; CDR3nt: TGTGCCAGCAGTTTCCCCGGACAGGGTAGTAACTATGGCTACACCTTC; CDR3aa: CASSFPGQGSNYGYTF
j_gene: TRBJ1-4; d_gene: TRBD1; abundance: -; v_gene: TRBV18; CDR3nt: TGTGCCAGCTCACCAAACTCCCAGGGGGCTGGTAATGAAAAACTGTTTTTT; CDR3aa: CASSPNSQGAGNEKLFF
j_gene: TRBJ1-6; d_gene: -; abundance: -; v_gene: TRBV28; CDR3nt: TGTGCCAGCAGTTTAAGGCAGGGTTCGTCACCCCTCCACTTT; CDR3aa: CASSLRQGSSPLHF
j_gene: TRBJ1-1; d_gene: TRBD1; abundance: -; v_gene: TRBV19; CDR3nt: TGTGCCAGTAGTTTAGGGGGCTTGTTTGGCACTGAAGCTTTCTTT; CDR3aa: CASSLGGLFGTEAFF
j_gene: TRBJ1-2; d_gene: TRBD1; abundance: -; v_gene: TRBV5-1; CDR3nt: TGCGCCAGCAGCCAAATCTGGGACAGGGGCGATGGCTACACCTTC; CDR3aa: CASSQIWDRGDGYTF
j_gene: TRBJ1-6; d_gene: -; abundance: -; v_gene: TRBV2; CDR3nt: TGTGCCAGCAGTGAACATATGAGTGGGCAGGGTTTGGGATCACCCCTCCACTTT; CDR3aa: CASSEHMSGQGLGSPLHF
j_gene: TRBJ1-2; d_gene: -; abundance: -; v_gene: TRBV12-3/TRBV12-4; CDR3nt: TGTGCCAGCAGTTTAGTGGGCCAGGGCTACACCTTC; CDR3aa: CASSLVGQGYTF
j_gene: TRBJ1-1; d_gene: TRBD1; abundance: -; v_gene: TRBV19; CDR3nt: TGTGCCAGTAGTATAGCGGAGGGGGCGCGGACTGAAGCTTTCTTT; CDR3aa: CASSIAEGARTEAFF
j_gene: TRBJ1-2; d_gene: -; abundance: -; v_gene: TRBV6-1; CDR3nt: TGTGCCAGCAGTGAAAGGGACAAGGCTAACTATGGCTACACCTTC; CDR3aa: CASSERDKANYGYTF
j_gene: TRBJ1-3; d_gene: -; abundance: -; v_gene: TRBV27; CDR3nt: TGTGCCAGCAGTCCCACGTCGGACAGTCCCTCTGGAAACACCATATATTTT; CDR3aa: CASSPTSDSPSGNTIYF